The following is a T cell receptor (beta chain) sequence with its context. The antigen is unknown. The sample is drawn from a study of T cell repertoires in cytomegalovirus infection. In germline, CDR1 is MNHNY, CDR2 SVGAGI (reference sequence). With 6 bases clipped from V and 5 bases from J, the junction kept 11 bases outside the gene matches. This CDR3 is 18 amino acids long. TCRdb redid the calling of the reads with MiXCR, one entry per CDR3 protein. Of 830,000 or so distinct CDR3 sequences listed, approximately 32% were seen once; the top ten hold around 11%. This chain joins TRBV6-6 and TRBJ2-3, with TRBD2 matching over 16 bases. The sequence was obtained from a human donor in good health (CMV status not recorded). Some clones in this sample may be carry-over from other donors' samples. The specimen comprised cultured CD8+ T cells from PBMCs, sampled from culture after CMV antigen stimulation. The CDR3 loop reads CASRQPGLAGGRGDTQYF. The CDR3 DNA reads TGTGCCAGCAGACAACCGGGACTAGCGGGGGGGCGCGGAGATACGCAGTATTTT.